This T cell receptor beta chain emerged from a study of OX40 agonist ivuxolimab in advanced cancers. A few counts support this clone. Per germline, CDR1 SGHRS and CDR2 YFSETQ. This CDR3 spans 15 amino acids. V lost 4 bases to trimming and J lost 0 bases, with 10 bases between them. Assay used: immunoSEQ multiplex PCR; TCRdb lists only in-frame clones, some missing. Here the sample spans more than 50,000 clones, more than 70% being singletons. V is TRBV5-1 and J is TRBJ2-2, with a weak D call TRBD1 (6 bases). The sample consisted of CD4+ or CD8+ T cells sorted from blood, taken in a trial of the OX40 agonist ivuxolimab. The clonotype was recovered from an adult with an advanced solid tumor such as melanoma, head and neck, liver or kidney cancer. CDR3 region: CASSSGQTNTGELFF. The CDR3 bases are TGCGCCAGCAGCAGCGGACAGACGAACACCGGGGAGCTGTTTTTT. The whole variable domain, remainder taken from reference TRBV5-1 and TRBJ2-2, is KAGVTQTPRYLIKTRGQQVTLSCSPISGHRSVSWYQQTPGQGLQFLFEYFSETQRNKGNFPGRFSGRQFSNSRSEMNVSTLELGDSALYLCASSSGQTNTGELFFGEGSRLTVL.